This T cell receptor beta chain was captured by sequencing in a study of metastatic and nonmetastatic thyroid tumors. Treatment of any kind had been given to no patient before thyroid surgery. Study-level points and caveats: Versus benign nodules, malignant thyroid tumors reportedly had significantly higher TCR beta diversity, in blood and tumor.

With MiXCR, TCRdb called clones anew from the PCR reads. The repertoire holds about 50,000 clones, 4% seen once, with over 8% in the top ten. On this clone itself: Its matching antigen is unknown.

J lost 2 bases, V lost 6 bases, and 8 bases had no gene match. CDR3 length: 16 residues. Germline loops: CDR1 MNHNS, CDR2 SASEGT. The sequence was collected from a female donor with papillary thyroid cancer or a benign thyroid nodule (not recorded which). Some clones in this sample may be carry-over from other donors' samples. The material sequenced was blood. The rearrangement uses TRBV6-1 and TRBJ2-3; 10 bases match TRBD1. In DNA form, the CDR3 reads TGTGCCAGCAGATCGGACAGGGGGGTCTACACAGATACGCAGTATTTT. The encoded protein is CASRSDRGVYTDTQYF.